This T cell receptor (beta chain) was sequenced in a study of OX40 agonist ivuxolimab in advanced cancers. Study-level background: An agonistic anti-OX40 (CD134) antibody, ivuxolimab, was used to treat the patients. Those treated in dose escalation had hepatocellular carcinoma, melanoma, renal cell cancer or head and neck cancer. Earlier treatment with anti-PD-1, anti-PD-L1 or anti-CTLA-4 was permitted, and approximately 38% had received some.

The method was immunoSEQ multiplex PCR; TCRdb's version includes in-frame clones alone and lacks a portion of them. The sample has 35,000 to 50,000 clones, 86% seen once; the top ten hold 14% to 15%. The CDR3 length is 11 residues. J gave up 5 bases and V 11 bases, and 5 bases lay outside the gene matches. Germline CDR1 reads SEHNR; CDR2 reads FQNEAQ (reference sequence). This chain joins TRBV7-9 and TRBJ1-1; 7 positions match TRBD1. The sample here was CD4+ or CD8+ T cells sorted from blood, taken in a trial of the OX40 agonist ivuxolimab. This clonotype was obtained from an adult with an advanced solid tumor such as melanoma, head and neck, liver or kidney cancer. The CDR3 protein is CAGEQGTEAFF. CDR3 DNA: TGTGCCGGGGAACAGGGGACTGAAGCTTTCTTT.